Detailed here is one T cell receptor beta chain. What it recognizes is unknown. The data were taken from a study of cytomegalovirus exposure and HLA in healthy donors. Study in general: From donors who were HLA-typed, an early data release held around 85 million unique TCRs. Broader study findings: TCR beta V segments were, for the most part, productive about 87% or about 30% of the time in an earlier analysis. Investigators reported approximately 150 TCR beta chains as tied to cytomegalovirus. The majority of CMV-associated TCR beta chains were reported as apparently HLA-restricted in a later analysis.

The PCR ran on 60 Vbeta and 13 Jbeta primers. Generated by immunoSEQ multiplex PCR, the TCRdb table keeps only in-frame clones and is missing some. In the table there are about 98,000 clones, roughly 83% of which are singletons. The germline gives CDR1 SQVTM, CDR2 ANQGSEA. V shed 4 bases and J shed 3 bases, with 18 bases lying between them. The CDR3 covers 15 residues. The source is a man aged 40-49 years in good health and CMV-seronegative. Sequencing was carried out using PBMCs. The V gene is TRBV29-1, the J gene TRBJ1-2; perhaps TRBD1 as D (6 bases). The CDR3 here is CSVARIQGFDYGYTF. The CDR3 nucleotides are TGCAGCGTTGCCCGAATACAGGGATTTGACTATGGCTACACCTTC.